This T cell receptor (beta chain) was recorded in a study of blood T cell repertoires in COVID-19. As processed by the authors: Amplified reference gene primers provided the basis for estimating nucleated cell counts. TCRdb's table, derived via immunoSEQ multiplex PCR, lists solely in-frame clones and lacks some. That table gives V, J and clone size, and the DNA gave D and trimming. The sample records 50,000 to 70,000 clones, 60% to 85% being singletons. Source material: peripheral blood. The source of this sequence is a man aged 55 to 70 with acute or convalescent COVID-19.

The CDR3 loop is CSVTSGGTKETQYF. CDR3 nucleotides: TGCAGCGTAACTAGCGGGGGGACCAAAGAGACCCAGTACTTC. The chain uses TRBV29-1 and TRBJ2-5; 12 bases map to TRBD2. Trimming cost V 6 bases and J 3 bases; bases outside gene matches: 5. This CDR3 spans 14 amino acids. Germline CDR1 reads SQVTM; CDR2 reads ANQGSEA.